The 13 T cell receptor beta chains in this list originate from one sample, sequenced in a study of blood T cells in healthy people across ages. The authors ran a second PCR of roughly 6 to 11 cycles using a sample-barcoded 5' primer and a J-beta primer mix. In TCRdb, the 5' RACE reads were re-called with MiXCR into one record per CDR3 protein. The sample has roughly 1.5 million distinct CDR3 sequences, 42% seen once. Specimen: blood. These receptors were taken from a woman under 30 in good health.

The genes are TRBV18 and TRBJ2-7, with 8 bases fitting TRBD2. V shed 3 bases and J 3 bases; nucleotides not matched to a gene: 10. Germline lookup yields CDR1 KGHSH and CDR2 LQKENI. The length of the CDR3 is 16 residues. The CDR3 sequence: CASSPGVLADFYEQYF. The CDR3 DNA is TGTGCCAGCTCACCGGGGGTACTAGCGGACTTCTACGAGCAGTACTTC. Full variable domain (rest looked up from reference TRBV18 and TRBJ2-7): NAGVMQNPRHLVRRRGQEARLRCSPMKGHSHVYWYRQLPEEGLKFMVYLQKENIIDESGMPKERFSAEFPKEGPSILRIQQVVRGDSAAYFCASSPGVLADFYEQYFGPGTRLTVT.

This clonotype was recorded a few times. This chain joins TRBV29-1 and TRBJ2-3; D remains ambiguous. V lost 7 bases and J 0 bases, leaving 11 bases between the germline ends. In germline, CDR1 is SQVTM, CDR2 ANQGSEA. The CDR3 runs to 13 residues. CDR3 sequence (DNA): TGCAGCGAGGCCCCCTCCAGCACAGATACGCAGTATTTT. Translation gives CSEAPSSTDTQYF.

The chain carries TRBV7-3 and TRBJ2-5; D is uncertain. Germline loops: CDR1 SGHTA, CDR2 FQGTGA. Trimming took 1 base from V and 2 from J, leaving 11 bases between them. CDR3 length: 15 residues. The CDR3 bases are TGTGCCAGCAGCTTAATTGTGCAGAATCAAGAGACCCAGTACTTC. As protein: CASSLIVQNQETQYF.

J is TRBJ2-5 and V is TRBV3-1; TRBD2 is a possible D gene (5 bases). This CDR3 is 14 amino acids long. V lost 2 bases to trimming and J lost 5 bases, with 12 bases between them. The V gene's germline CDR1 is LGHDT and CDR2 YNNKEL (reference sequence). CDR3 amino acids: CASSQTAVRETQYF. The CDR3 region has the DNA TGTGCCAGCAGCCAAACAGCGGTGAGGGAGACCCAGTACTTC.

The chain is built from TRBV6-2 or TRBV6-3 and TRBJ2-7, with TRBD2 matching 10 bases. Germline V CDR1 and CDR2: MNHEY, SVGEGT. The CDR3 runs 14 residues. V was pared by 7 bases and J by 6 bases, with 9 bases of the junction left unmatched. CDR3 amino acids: CASNPSGRKGEQYF. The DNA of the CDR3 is TGTGCCAGCAACCCTAGCGGGAGAAAGGGCGAGCAGTACTTC.

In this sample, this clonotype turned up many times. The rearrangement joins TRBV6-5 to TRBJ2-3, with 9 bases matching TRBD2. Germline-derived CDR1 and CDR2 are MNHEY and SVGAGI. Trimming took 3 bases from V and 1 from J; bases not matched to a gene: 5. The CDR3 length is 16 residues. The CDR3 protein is CASSYAGGFGTDTQYF. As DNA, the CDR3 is TGTGCCAGCAGTTATGCGGGGGGGTTCGGCACAGATACGCAGTATTTT.

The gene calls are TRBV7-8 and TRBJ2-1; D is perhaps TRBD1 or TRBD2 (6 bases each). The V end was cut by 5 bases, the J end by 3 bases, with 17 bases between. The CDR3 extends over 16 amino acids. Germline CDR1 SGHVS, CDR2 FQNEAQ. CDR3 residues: CASSPWGEGGYNEQFF. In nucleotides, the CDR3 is TGTGCCAGCAGCCCATGGGGAGAGGGGGGCTACAATGAGCAGTTCTTC.

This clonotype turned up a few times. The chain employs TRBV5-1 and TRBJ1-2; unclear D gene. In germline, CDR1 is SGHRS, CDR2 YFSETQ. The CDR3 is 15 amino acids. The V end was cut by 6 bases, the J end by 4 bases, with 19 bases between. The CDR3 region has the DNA TGCGCCAGCAATCCCGATCGCACGACTGTCTATGGCTACACCTTC. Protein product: CASNPDRTTVYGYTF.

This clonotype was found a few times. CDR3 sequence reads: CASRLSGSGDTQYF. The CDR3 nucleotides read TGTGCCAGCAGACTAAGCGGGAGTGGGGATACGCAGTATTTT. The rearrangement joins TRBV6-2 or TRBV6-3 to TRBJ2-3; 8 nucleotides agree with TRBD2. The V gene end was trimmed by 6 bases and the J gene end by 6 bases; junction bases not matched to a gene: 8. CDR1 and CDR2 (germline): MNHEY, SVGEGT. This CDR3 comprises 14 residues.

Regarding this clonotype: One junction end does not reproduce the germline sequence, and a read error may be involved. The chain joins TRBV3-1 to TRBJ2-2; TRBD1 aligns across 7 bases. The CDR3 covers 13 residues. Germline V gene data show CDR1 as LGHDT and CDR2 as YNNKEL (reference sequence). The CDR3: CASSPGGSGEPFF. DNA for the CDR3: TGTGCCAGCAGCCCAGGGGGATCCGGGGAGCCGTTTTTT. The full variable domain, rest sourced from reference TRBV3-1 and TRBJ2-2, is DTAVSQTPKYLVTQMGNDKSIKCEQNLGHDTMYWYKQDSKKFLKIMFSYNNKELIINETVPNRFSPKSPDKAHLNLHINSLELGDSAVYFCASSPGGSGEPFFGEGSRLTVL.

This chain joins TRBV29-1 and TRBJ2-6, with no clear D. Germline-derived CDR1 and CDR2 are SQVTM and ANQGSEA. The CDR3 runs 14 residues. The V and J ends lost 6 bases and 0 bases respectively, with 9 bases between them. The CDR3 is CSVVQHSGANVLTF. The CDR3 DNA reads TGCAGCGTAGTCCAACACTCTGGGGCCAACGTCCTGACTTTC.

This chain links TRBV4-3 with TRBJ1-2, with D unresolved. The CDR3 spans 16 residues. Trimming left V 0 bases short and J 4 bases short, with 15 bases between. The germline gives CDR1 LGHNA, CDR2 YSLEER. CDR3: CASSQDFASLPYGYTF. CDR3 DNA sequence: TGCGCCAGCAGCCAAGATTTTGCCAGCTTGCCCTATGGCTACACCTTC.

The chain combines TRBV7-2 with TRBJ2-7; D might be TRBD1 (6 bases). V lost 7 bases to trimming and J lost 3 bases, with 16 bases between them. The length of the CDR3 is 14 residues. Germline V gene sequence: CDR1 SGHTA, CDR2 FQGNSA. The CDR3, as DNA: TGTGCCAGCACCCTAAACAGGGACCTCTACGAGCAGTACTTC. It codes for CASTLNRDLYEQYF.